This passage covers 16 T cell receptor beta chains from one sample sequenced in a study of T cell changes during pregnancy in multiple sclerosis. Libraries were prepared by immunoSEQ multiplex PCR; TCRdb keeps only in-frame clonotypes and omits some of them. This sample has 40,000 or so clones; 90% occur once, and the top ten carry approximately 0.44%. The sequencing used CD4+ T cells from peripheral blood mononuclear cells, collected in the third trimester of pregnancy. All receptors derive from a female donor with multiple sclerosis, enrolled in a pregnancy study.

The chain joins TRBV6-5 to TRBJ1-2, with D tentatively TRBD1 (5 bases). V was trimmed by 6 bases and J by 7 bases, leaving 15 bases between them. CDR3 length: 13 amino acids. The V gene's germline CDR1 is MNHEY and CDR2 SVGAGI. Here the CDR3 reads CASRRNRLGGYTF. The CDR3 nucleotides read TGTGCCAGCAGGCGAAACAGGTTGGGTGGCTACACCTTC.

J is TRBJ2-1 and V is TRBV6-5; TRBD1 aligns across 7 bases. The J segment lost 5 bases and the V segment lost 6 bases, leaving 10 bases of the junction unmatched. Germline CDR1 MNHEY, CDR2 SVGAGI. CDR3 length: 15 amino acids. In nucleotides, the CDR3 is TGTGCCAGCAGCTTAGGGACAGCAGATCACAATGAGCAGTTCTTC. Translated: CASSLGTADHNEQFF.

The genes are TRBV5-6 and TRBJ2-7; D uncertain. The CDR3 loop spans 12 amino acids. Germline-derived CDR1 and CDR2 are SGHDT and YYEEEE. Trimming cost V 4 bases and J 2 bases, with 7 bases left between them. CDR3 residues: CASSPRAYEQYF. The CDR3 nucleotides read TGTGCCAGCAGCCCCCGAGCCTACGAGCAGTACTTC.

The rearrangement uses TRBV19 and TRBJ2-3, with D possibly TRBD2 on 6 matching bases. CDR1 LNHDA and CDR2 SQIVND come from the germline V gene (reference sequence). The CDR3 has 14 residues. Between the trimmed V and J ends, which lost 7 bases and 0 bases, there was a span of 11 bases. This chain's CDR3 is CASNWGVSTDTQYF. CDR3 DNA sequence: TGTGCCAGTAATTGGGGGGTAAGCACAGATACGCAGTATTTT.

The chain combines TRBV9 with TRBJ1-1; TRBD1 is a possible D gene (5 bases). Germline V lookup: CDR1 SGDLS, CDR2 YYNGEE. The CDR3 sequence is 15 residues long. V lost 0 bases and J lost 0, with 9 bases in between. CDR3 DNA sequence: TGTGCCAGCAGCGTAGTAGGGGATATGAACACTGAAGCTTTCTTT. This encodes CASSVVGDMNTEAFF.

CDR3 sequence: CASSPLLNTEAFF. In DNA, the CDR3 is TGCGCCAGCAGCCCCCTCCTGAACACTGAAGCTTTCTTT. The chain employs TRBV5-1 and TRBJ1-1; D uncertain. Trimming took off 4 bases at V and 0 bases at J, with 7 bases between the two ends. The CDR3 loop spans 13 amino acids. Germline lookup yields CDR1 SGHRS and CDR2 YFSETQ. The full variable domain, its missing parts supplied by reference TRBV5-1 and TRBJ1-1, is KAGVTQTPRYLIKTRGQQVTLSCSPISGHRSVSWYQQTPGQGLQFLFEYFSETQRNKGNFPGRFSGRQFSNSRSEMNVSTLELGDSALYLCASSPLLNTEAFFGQGTRLTVV.

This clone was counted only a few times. CDR3 sequence reads: CASSPPGSGSSYEQYF. The CDR3, as DNA: TGTGCCAGCAGTCCCCCGGGTAGCGGGAGTTCCTACGAGCAGTACTTC. V and J are TRBV28 and TRBJ2-7, with 9 bases lining up with TRBD2. The CDR3 sequence is 16 residues long. Per the germline V gene, CDR1 is MDHEN and CDR2 is SYDVKM. V trimming: 5 bases; J trimming: 1 base; junction bases outside the gene matches: 9.

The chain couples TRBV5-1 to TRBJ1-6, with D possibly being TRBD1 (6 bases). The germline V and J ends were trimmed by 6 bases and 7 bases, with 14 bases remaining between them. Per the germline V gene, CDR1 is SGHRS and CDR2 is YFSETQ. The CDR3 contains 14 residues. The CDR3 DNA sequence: TGCGCCAGCACCATCGCGACAGGAAATTCACCCCTCCACTTT. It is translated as CASTIATGNSPLHF.

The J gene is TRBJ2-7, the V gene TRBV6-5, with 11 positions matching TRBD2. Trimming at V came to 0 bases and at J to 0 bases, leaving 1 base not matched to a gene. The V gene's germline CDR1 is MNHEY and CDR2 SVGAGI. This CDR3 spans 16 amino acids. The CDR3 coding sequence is TGTGCCAGCAGTTACTCTAGCGGGAGGGCCTCCTACGAGCAGTACTTC. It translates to CASSYSSGRASYEQYF.

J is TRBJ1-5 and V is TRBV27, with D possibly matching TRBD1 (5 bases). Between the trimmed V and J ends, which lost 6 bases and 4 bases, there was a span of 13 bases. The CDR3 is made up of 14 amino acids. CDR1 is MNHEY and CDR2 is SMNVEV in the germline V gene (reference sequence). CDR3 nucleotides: TGTGCCAGCAGCCGCGGGGGGGGTAATCAGCCCCAGCATTTT. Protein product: CASSRGGGNQPQHF.

CDR3 residues: CASSSRTGRRDTEAFF. The CDR3 nucleotides read TGTGCCAGCAGCTCCCGGACAGGGAGGAGAGACACTGAAGCTTTCTTT. The chain has TRBV11-2 and TRBJ1-1, with 8 bases aligning to TRBD1. The CDR3 runs 16 residues. Germline V gives CDR1 SGHAT, CDR2 FQNNGV. The V gene end was trimmed by 4 bases and the J gene end by 3 bases; junction bases not matched to a gene: 10.

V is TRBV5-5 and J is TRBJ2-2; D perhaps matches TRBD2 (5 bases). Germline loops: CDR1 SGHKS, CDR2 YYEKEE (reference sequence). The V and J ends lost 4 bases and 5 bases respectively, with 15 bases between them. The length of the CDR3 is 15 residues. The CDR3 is CASSLRGVKTGELFF. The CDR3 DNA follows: TGTGCCAGCAGCCTCCGGGGAGTGAAGACCGGGGAGCTGTTTTTT.

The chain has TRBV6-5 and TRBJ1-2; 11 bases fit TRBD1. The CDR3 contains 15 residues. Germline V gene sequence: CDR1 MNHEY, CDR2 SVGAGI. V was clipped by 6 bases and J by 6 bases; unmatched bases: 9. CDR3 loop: CASSSAGTGGHGYTF. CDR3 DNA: TGTGCCAGCAGCTCCGCCGGGACAGGGGGGCATGGCTACACCTTC.

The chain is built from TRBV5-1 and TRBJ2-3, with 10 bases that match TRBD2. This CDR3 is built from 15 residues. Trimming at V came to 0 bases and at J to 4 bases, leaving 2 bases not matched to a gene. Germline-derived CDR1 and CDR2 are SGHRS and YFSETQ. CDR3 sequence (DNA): TGCGCCAGCAGCTTGGCTAGCGGGAGCCCAGATACGCAGTATTTT. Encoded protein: CASSLASGSPDTQYF.

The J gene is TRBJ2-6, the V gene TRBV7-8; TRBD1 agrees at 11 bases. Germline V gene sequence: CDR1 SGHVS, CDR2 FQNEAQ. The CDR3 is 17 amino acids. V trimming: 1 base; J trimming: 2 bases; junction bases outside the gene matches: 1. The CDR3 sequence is CASSLGTGGAGANVLTF. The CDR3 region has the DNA TGTGCCAGCAGCTTAGGGACAGGGGGCGCTGGGGCCAACGTCCTGACTTTC.

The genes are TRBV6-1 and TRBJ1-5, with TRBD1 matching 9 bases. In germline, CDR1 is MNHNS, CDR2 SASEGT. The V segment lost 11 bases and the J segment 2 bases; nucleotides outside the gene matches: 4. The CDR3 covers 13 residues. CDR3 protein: CAWDREGNQPQHF. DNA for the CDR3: TGTGCCTGGGACAGGGAAGGCAATCAGCCCCAGCATTTT.